This T cell receptor (beta chain) came from a study of blood T cell repertoires in COVID-19. At the level of the study: Acute and convalescent COVID-19 specimens originated in the United States, Italy and Spain. PBMCs, B-cell-depleted T cells, or T cells were the source of the cDNA or gDNA that made up the material.

This clone was counted a single time. Authors' data handling: For nucleated cells, counts were estimated from reference gene primer amplification. Measured with immunoSEQ multiplex PCR; TCRdb has only the in-frame clones, and not every one. That table is the source of V, J and clone size, and D and trimming were worked out from the DNA. The repertoire holds 70,000 to 95,000 clones, with 88% as singletons. This sequence was found in a woman aged 70 to 79 with acute or convalescent COVID-19. The sequencing input was peripheral blood.

DNA for the CDR3: TGTGCCAGTAGTCCCGAAGACAGGGGGCTCACTGAAGCTTTCTTT. It specifies CASSPEDRGLTEAFF. The chain couples TRBV19 to TRBJ1-1, with 10 bases identical to TRBD1. This CDR3 contains 15 residues. V dropped 5 bases and J dropped 4; count of bases not matched to a gene: 7. Germline values: CDR1 LNHDA, CDR2 SQIVND (reference sequence).